Following are 21 T cell receptor beta chains from one sample sequenced in a study of shared clonotypes between healthy human individuals. Only in-frame clones appear in the TCRdb table, and some are missing; sequencing was by immunoSEQ multiplex PCR. Of under 2,500,000 clones listed, under 97% are singletons. Source material: naive CD4+ T cells sorted from blood. The subset denotes: CD45RA+ positively selected. Receptors were obtained from a man in his late teens or twenties in good health.

The chain carries TRBV28 and TRBJ1-1; tentatively, D is TRBD1 (6 bases). This CDR3 comprises 14 residues. Germline CDR1 and CDR2: MDHEN and SYDVKM. V was trimmed by 5 bases and J by 2 bases, leaving 12 bases between them. The CDR3 here is CASSINRDNTEAFF. The CDR3 coding sequence is TGTGCCAGCAGTATTAACAGGGACAACACTGAAGCTTTCTTT.

The chain carries TRBV30 and TRBJ2-5; D perhaps matches TRBD1 (5 bases). V dropped 0 bases and J dropped 3 bases, with 11 bases sitting between them. The CDR3 has 14 residues. Germline lookup yields CDR1 GTSNPN and CDR2 SVGIG (reference sequence). CDR3 DNA sequence: TGTGCCTGGAGTGTAAGTTTCAGGGAAGAGACCCAGTACTTC. Its protein product is CAWSVSFREETQYF. The entire variable domain, with the rest obtained from reference TRBV30 and TRBJ2-5, is as follows: SQTIHQWPATLVQPVGSPLSLECTVEGTSNPNLYWYRQAAGRGLQLLFYSVGIGQISSEVPQNLSASRPQDRQFILSSKKLLLSDSGFYLCAWSVSFREETQYFGPGTRLLVL.

As to this clone: The same CDR3 arises from other DNA sequences in this sample as well. The chain carries TRBV11-2 and TRBJ2-3; TRBD2 agrees at 16 bases. CDR1 is SGHAT, CDR2 FQNNGV, per germline. The CDR3 runs to 16 residues. V trimming: 5 bases; J trimming: 4 bases; junction bases outside the gene matches: 3. The CDR3 region is CASSPGLAGGSDTQYF. The DNA of the CDR3 is TGTGCCAGCAGCCCGGGACTAGCGGGAGGGTCAGATACGCAGTATTTT.

In this sample, this clone turned up once. This rearrangement joins TRBV6-6 to TRBJ1-5; tentative D call: TRBD1 (6 bases). CDR1 is MNHNY, CDR2 SVGAGI, per germline (reference sequence). CDR3 length: 16 residues. Trimming took off 6 bases at V and 6 bases at J, with 21 bases between the two ends. The CDR3 nucleotides read TGTGCCAGCAGCCCGCCCCAGGGGAAATCACCTCAGCCCCAGCATTTT. Amino acids: CASSPPQGKSPQPQHF.

V is TRBV10-3 and J is TRBJ2-2; 9 bases match TRBD1. CDR1 is ENHRY and CDR2 is SYGVKD in the germline V gene. The CDR3 runs 15 residues. The J segment lost 6 bases and the V segment lost 5 bases, leaving 7 bases of the junction unmatched. DNA for the CDR3: TGTGCCATCAGTTTGGGGGACAGGGCAGCCGGGGAGCTGTTTTTT. This gives the protein CAISLGDRAAGELFF.

The rearrangement uses TRBV18 and TRBJ1-6; 7 positions match TRBD1. Unmatched junction bases numbered 12, after V lost 5 bases and J lost 8 bases. This CDR3 is built from 16 residues. CDR1 is KGHSH, CDR2 LQKENI, per germline. The CDR3 here is CASSSRQGETDSPLHF. The CDR3 DNA sequence: TGTGCCAGCTCATCCCGACAGGGAGAAACGGATTCACCCCTCCACTTT.

CDR3 nucleotide sequence: TGCAGTGCTATAGTGGGGGAGGGGCAGTTCTTC. Its translation is CSAIVGEGQFF. The genes are TRBV20-1 and TRBJ2-1, with 7 bases lining up with TRBD2. This CDR3 is built from 11 residues. V shed 4 bases, J shed 12 bases, and the junction held 6 bases outside the gene matches. The germline V gene encodes CDR1 DFQATT and CDR2 SNEGSKA (reference sequence).

This chain uses TRBV10-3 with TRBJ1-1; D is unclear. This CDR3 spans 13 amino acids. V was shortened by 2 bases and J by 6 bases, with 10 bases between the two germline ends. Germline V lookup: CDR1 ENHRY, CDR2 SYGVKD. The CDR3 sequence: CAISEPPMAEAFF. The CDR3 nucleotides are TGTGCCATCAGTGAGCCACCTATGGCTGAAGCTTTCTTT.

CDR3 region: CASRPTGNYGYTF. CDR3 DNA sequence: TGTGCCAGCAGACCCACCGGGAACTATGGCTACACCTTC. The rearrangement links TRBV28 to TRBJ1-2, with no clear D. The CDR3 is 13 residues long. Trimming shortened V by 6 bases and J by 2 bases, and 10 bases separated the two germline ends. Germline lookup yields CDR1 MDHEN and CDR2 SYDVKM.

The rearrangement links TRBV27 to TRBJ2-5; 9 bases are a match to TRBD2. Germline V gene sequence: CDR1 MNHEY, CDR2 SMNVEV (reference sequence). The CDR3 is made up of 15 amino acids. V was clipped by 6 bases and J by 0 bases; unmatched bases: 5. CDR3 nucleotide sequence: TGTGCCAGCAGACGACTAGCGGATTACCAAGAGACCCAGTACTTC. Amino acid sequence: CASRRLADYQETQYF.

The rearrangement links TRBV6-5 to TRBJ2-3; 10 bases line up with TRBD1. Germline CDR1 reads MNHEY; CDR2 reads SVGAGI. The V gene end was trimmed by 6 bases and the J gene end by 1 base; junction bases not matched to a gene: 4. The length of the CDR3 is 15 residues. In DNA form, the CDR3 reads TGTGCCAGCAGCCGCGGGACAGGGGGCACAGATACGCAGTATTTT. Translation gives CASSRGTGGTDTQYF.

The chain links TRBV29-1 to TRBJ2-6; possible D gene TRBD1, 5 bases. Trimming removed 4 bases at V and 0 bases at J, with 10 bases between. The V gene's germline CDR1 is SQVTM and CDR2 ANQGSEA. The CDR3 is 15 residues long. The CDR3 nucleotides read TGCAGCGTTGTGGGCGGACACTCTGGGGCCAACGTCCTGACTTTC. As protein: CSVVGGHSGANVLTF.

This chain joins TRBV5-1 and TRBJ1-4; D not certain. With 0 bases removed from V and 5 bases from J, the gap between germline ends came to 11 bases. Germline V gives CDR1 SGHRS, CDR2 YFSETQ. The CDR3 length is 15 residues. CDR3 DNA sequence: TGCGCCAGCAGCTTGGACCAGGCCCTAAATGAAAAACTGTTTTTT. Translation: CASSLDQALNEKLFF.

V and J are TRBV7-9 and TRBJ1-1, with 7 bases lining up with TRBD1. In germline, CDR1 is SEHNR, CDR2 FQNEAQ (reference sequence). Trimming cost V 3 bases and J 4 bases; bases outside gene matches: 8. This CDR3 spans 15 amino acids. The chain's CDR3 is CASSFTGEGGTEAFF. CDR3 nucleotide sequence: TGTGCCAGCAGCTTTACAGGGGAAGGTGGCACTGAAGCTTTCTTT.

The rearrangement uses TRBV10-3 and TRBJ1-4, with D unclear. Germline V gives CDR1 ENHRY, CDR2 SYGVKD. The CDR3 loop spans 15 amino acids. V lost 9 bases, J lost 0 bases, and 14 bases lay in between. The CDR3 loop is CAIREGTATNEKLFF. The CDR3 nucleotides are TGTGCCATTCGAGAGGGCACGGCAACTAATGAAAAACTGTTTTTT.

Only one count was recorded for this clone. V gene TRBV11-2 combines with J gene TRBJ2-5, with 8 nucleotides matching TRBD1. The CDR3 runs to 15 residues. Germline V gene lookup returns CDR1 SGHAT and CDR2 FQNNGV. Trimming cost V 5 bases and J 2 bases; bases outside gene matches: 7. The CDR3 nucleotides read TGTGCCAGCAGCCCCGGACAGGGCCGACAAGAGACCCAGTACTTC. Its protein is CASSPGQGRQETQYF.

The V call is TRBV7-9, the J call TRBJ2-7; 8 bases fit TRBD1. The CDR3 length is 16 residues. The V and J ends lost 3 bases and 4 bases, in that order; junction bases with no gene match: 11. The germline CDR1 and CDR2 sequences are SEHNR and FQNEAQ (reference sequence). The DNA for the CDR3 is TGTGCCAGCAGCTTCATCGGGACAGGCGAGGGGTACGAGCAGTACTTC. Translating gives CASSFIGTGEGYEQYF.

The sample holds one count of this clone. The rearrangement links TRBV27 to TRBJ1-2, with TRBD1 matching over 10 bases. Germline values: CDR1 MNHEY, CDR2 SMNVEV (reference sequence). V shed 0 bases and J 8 bases; nucleotides not matched to a gene: 6. This CDR3 spans 15 amino acids. The CDR3 loop reads CASSLSGQGKSGYTF. Written as DNA, the CDR3 is TGTGCCAGCAGTTTATCGGGACAGGGGAAAAGCGGCTACACCTTC.

This chain uses TRBV30 with TRBJ1-1; a weak D match, TRBD1 (6 bases). V was cut by 5 bases and J by 6 bases, with 19 bases left in between. This CDR3 is built from 14 residues. In germline, CDR1 is GTSNPN, CDR2 SVGIG (reference sequence). Here the CDR3 DNA reads TGTGCCTGGGAACAGGGTAATCGGGGCGCTGAAGCTTTCTTT. It is translated as CAWEQGNRGAEAFF.

The chain joins TRBV10-3 to TRBJ2-2, with D uncertain. The V and J ends lost 2 bases and 7 bases respectively, with 8 bases between them. This CDR3 comprises 13 residues. The germline CDR1 and CDR2 sequences are ENHRY and SYGVKD. CDR3 residues: CAISEVKDGELFF. The CDR3 DNA reads as TGTGCCATCAGTGAGGTAAAGGACGGGGAGCTGTTTTTT.

In regard to this clone: Other DNA sequences within the sample encode an identical CDR3. The rearrangement joins TRBV19 to TRBJ1-5, with D hard to call. CDR3 size: 12 residues. V lost 9 bases and J 2 bases, leaving 8 bases between the germline ends. Per the germline V gene, CDR1 is LNHDA and CDR2 is SQIVND (reference sequence). The CDR3 bases are TGTGCCAGCAGACGCGGCAATCAGCCCCAGCATTTT. The encoded protein is CASRRGNQPQHF.